This T cell receptor (beta chain) was identified in a study of cytomegalovirus exposure and HLA in healthy donors. Study-level findings and limits: It was reported in a later analysis that an Asian-associated ancestry cluster showed fewer N-insertions than the roughly 660-donor mean. Association of a missense DCLRE1C variant with TCR beta V- and J-gene trimming was reported in a later analysis. Earlier analysis yielded a pattern in which most TCR beta V segments were productive about 87% or about 30% of the time. Being indistinguishable, some V segments were excluded, TRBV6-2 and TRBV6-3 among them.

As concerns this clone: Its antigen remains unknown.

CDR1 and CDR2 from the germline V gene are SNHLY and FYNNEI. V lost 5 bases to trimming and J lost 4 bases, with 6 bases between them. The CDR3 runs to 11 residues. PCR was performed using 60 Vbeta and 13 Jbeta primers. The protocol was immunoSEQ multiplex PCR, while the TCRdb copy is restricted to in-frame clones and leaves out a portion. The sample records 150,000 or so clones, roughly 80% being singletons. The rearrangement joins TRBV2 to TRBJ2-7; D remains unclear. The source is a woman aged 40 to 50 in good health and CMV-seronegative. Sequencing was carried out using PBMCs. In DNA form, the CDR3 reads TGTGCCAGCAGTACTCCATACGAGCAGTACTTC. As protein: CASSTPYEQYF.